Sequencing of this TCR beta chain was carried out in a study of blood T cell repertoires in COVID-19 (dated by TCRdb to the early 2020s). About the full investigation: Samples covering the acute and convalescent phases of COVID-19 were provided by collaborators in the United States, Italy and Spain. The material from the prospective study consisted of cDNA or gDNA derived from T cells, B-cell-depleted T cells, or PBMCs. Deeply sampled blood TCRbeta repertoires from subjects exposed to, actively infected with, or recovered from COVID-19 were included in the dataset. The repertoires were released in a freely available public database intended as a resource for research on the immune response to SARS-CoV-2. Samples came from the ongoing ImmuneRACE study (first 160 participants) plus 1,254 subjects from 6 global collaborators. The sample metadata nearly always contained a de-identified subject ID, COVID-19 status, age in years and sex. Where available, HLA class I and class II types were taken from metadata supplied by the sample provider and were not determined by assay-based typing.

The collaborating institutions used their own protocols to collect whole blood in K2EDTA tubes. For TCRbeta analysis, collaborators shipped samples as frozen whole blood, isolated PBMCs, or DNA extracted from either of those sample types. CDR1 and CDR2, per the germline V gene (reference sequence), are SEHNR and FQNEAQ. The CDR3 goes from the cysteine to the phenylalanine over 11 residues. Only the CDR3 DNA stays, 33 bases, in frame from base 1. V sheds 5 bases and J sheds 4 bases, leaving 4 bases between their ends. Beyond this particular receptor, the publication reports: The quantity of clinical and demographic metadata differed by source and by participant and was supplied without curation.

Concerning this clone itself: Its target antigen remains unknown. Qualities for individual bases were not recorded, and no much larger clone is one base off.

The immunoSEQ Assay, a bias-controlled multiplex PCR, was used to amplify TCRbeta CDR3 regions from genomic DNA. The authors' analysis ran thus. Within the assay, amplification of reference gene primers was used to estimate how many nucleated cells each sample contained. To quantify the absolute abundance of each unique TCRbeta CDR3 rearrangement, sequence reads were collapsed and filtered. For each sample, productive Simpson clonality was calculated as the square root of Simpson's diversity index across productive rearrangements. What TCRdb holds here is the immuneACCESS table cut down to in-frame rearrangements. Part of the clones is not present; checked against another copy, under half of the missing clones reflect an unresolved V gene, and the others are unexplained. V and J calls and clone size are given by that table; D and trimming were obtained from the DNA. Within this sample are around 11,000 clones, with 75% to 90% of them counted one time only. 11% of the sample rests with the top ten.

Here the chain combines TRBV7-9 and TRBJ2-3; the D gene lacks a confident call. Sequenced input: peripheral blood. The sequence was obtained from a human donor in a cohort sampled during active COVID-19. The CDR3 loop reads CASSPADTQYF. The DNA is TGTGCCAGCAGCCCGGCAGATACGCAGTATTTT.